What follows are 10 T cell receptor beta chains derived from one specimen sequenced in a study of shared clonotypes between healthy human individuals. Here immunoSEQ multiplex PCR was the method, and the copy in TCRdb shows in-frame clones only, minus some. The sample records over 2 million clones, roughly 94% being singletons. Material: naive CD4+ T cells sorted from blood. Sample subset: CD45RA+ positively selected. These receptors were obtained from a man younger than 35 in good health.

This chain links TRBV4-1 with TRBJ2-3; D is undetermined. There are 11 residues in the CDR3. Germline V gene sequence: CDR1 MGHRA, CDR2 YSYEKL. The ends were cut back, 1 base at V and 7 bases at J, with 3 bases in the middle. Written as DNA, the CDR3 is TGCGCCAGCAGCCAAGCCCATACGCAGTATTTT. Amino acid sequence: CASSQAHTQYF.

The chain carries TRBV9 and TRBJ2-5; TRBD2 agrees at 7 bases. This CDR3 comprises 16 residues. V was pared by 4 bases and J by 4 bases, with 13 bases of the junction left unmatched. Per the germline V gene, CDR1 is SGDLS and CDR2 is YYNGEE. The chain's CDR3 is CASSLGGRELGETQYF. The CDR3, as DNA: TGTGCCAGCAGCCTCGGAGGGCGGGAGCTGGGAGAGACCCAGTACTTC. Full variable domain (missing parts from reference TRBV9 and TRBJ2-5): DSGVTQTPKHLITATGQRVTLRCSPRSGDLSVYWYQQSLDQGLQFLIQYYNGEERAKGNILERFSAQQFPDLHSELNLSSLELGDSALYFCASSLGGRELGETQYFGPGTRLLVL.

The rearrangement joins TRBV7-9 to TRBJ2-3; no reliable D call. The CDR3 has 15 amino acids. V gave up 2 bases and J gave up 0 bases, with 9 bases separating them. Germline V gene data show CDR1 as SEHNR and CDR2 as FQNEAQ (reference sequence). This CDR3 reads CASSLSRLSTDTQYF. The CDR3 DNA follows: TGTGCCAGCAGCTTATCCCGGCTGAGCACAGATACGCAGTATTTT.

With regard to this clone: In the same sample, other DNA sequences code for this CDR3. The rearrangement links TRBV5-1 to TRBJ2-2; D is perhaps TRBD2 (5 bases). The CDR3 runs 15 residues. Germline loops: CDR1 SGHRS, CDR2 YFSETQ. Trimming shortened V by 0 bases and J by 5 bases, and 11 bases separated the two germline ends. CDR3 residues: CASSLGGPGTGELFF. The CDR3 DNA reads as TGCGCCAGCAGCTTGGGAGGGCCGGGTACCGGGGAGCTGTTTTTT.

This rearrangement joins TRBV6-5 to TRBJ2-2; D unclear. Trimming removed 5 bases at V and 0 bases at J, with 10 bases between. The CDR3 runs to 15 residues. The germline gives CDR1 MNHEY, CDR2 SVGAGI. The CDR3 spells CASSPTESNTGELFF. In nucleotides, the CDR3 is TGTGCCAGCAGTCCGACTGAATCGAACACCGGGGAGCTGTTTTTT.

The J gene is TRBJ2-6, the V gene TRBV4-3; D gene ambiguous. Germline V gene sequence: CDR1 LGHNA, CDR2 YSLEER. V lost 5 bases to trimming and J lost 4 bases, with 6 bases between them. CDR3 length: 13 amino acids. CDR3 sequence (DNA): TGCGCCAGCAGCGACGTGGGGGCCAACGTCCTGACTTTC. It codes for CASSDVGANVLTF.

V is TRBV18 and J is TRBJ2-4, with TRBD2 matching 7 bases. The CDR3 runs to 15 residues. Germline V gene data show CDR1 as KGHSH and CDR2 as LQKENI. Germline trimming cut 0 bases from V and 8 bases from J; bases unmatched to any gene: 7. CDR3 in amino acids: CASSPPWEGGDIQYF. CDR3 nucleotides: TGTGCCAGCTCACCACCCTGGGAGGGAGGGGACATTCAGTACTTC.

DNA of the CDR3: TGTGCCAGCAGTTACGTCTCAGGACGGACCGATGGCTACACCTTC. This encodes CASSYVSGRTDGYTF. The chain carries TRBV6-6 and TRBJ1-2; no clear D. V was trimmed by 2 bases and J by 6 bases, leaving 16 bases between them. Germline CDR1 is MNHNY and CDR2 is SVGAGI (reference sequence). The length of the CDR3 is 15 residues.

V and J are TRBV6-6 and TRBJ2-7; a possible D gene is TRBD2 (6 bases). This CDR3 comprises 16 residues. The germline V gene has CDR1 MNHNY and CDR2 SVGAGI (reference sequence). V was trimmed by 3 bases and J by 1 base, leaving 16 bases between them. This CDR3 reads CASSYSYSGESYEQYF. In DNA form, the CDR3 reads TGTGCCAGCAGTTATTCCTATAGCGGAGAGTCCTACGAGCAGTACTTC.

The rearrangement links TRBV5-1 to TRBJ2-7; no definite D call. The CDR3 contains 18 residues. Germline lookup yields CDR1 SGHRS and CDR2 YFSETQ. V lost 4 bases, J lost 0 bases, and 23 bases lay in between. In DNA form, the CDR3 reads TGCGCCAGCAGCCCCTTGGGTAGTAAGGGAACCTTCTCCTACGAGCAGTACTTC. It is translated as CASSPLGSKGTFSYEQYF.